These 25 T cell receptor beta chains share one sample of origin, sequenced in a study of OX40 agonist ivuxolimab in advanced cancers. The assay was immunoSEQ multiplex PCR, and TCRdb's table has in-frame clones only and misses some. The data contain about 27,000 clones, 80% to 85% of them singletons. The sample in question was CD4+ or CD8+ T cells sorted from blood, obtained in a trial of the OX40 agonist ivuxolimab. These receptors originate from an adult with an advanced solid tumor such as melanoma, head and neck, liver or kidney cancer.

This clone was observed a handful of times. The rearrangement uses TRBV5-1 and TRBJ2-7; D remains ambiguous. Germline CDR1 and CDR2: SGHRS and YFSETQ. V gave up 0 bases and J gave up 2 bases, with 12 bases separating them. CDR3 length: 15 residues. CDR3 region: CASSLGPDGTYEQYF. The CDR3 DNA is TGCGCCAGCAGCTTGGGACCGGACGGCACCTACGAGCAGTACTTC.

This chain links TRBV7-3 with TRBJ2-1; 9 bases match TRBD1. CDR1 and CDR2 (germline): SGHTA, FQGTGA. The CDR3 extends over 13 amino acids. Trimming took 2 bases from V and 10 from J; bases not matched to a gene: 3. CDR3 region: CASSLRGTGEQFF. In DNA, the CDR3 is TGTGCCAGCAGCTTACGGGGGACAGGGGAGCAGTTCTTC.

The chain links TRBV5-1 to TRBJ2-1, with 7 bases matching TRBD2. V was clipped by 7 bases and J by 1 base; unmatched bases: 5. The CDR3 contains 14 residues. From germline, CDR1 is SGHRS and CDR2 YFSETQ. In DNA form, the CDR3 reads TGCGCCAGCTGTGGGGAGGGGTCCTACAATGAGCAGTTCTTC. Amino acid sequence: CASCGEGSYNEQFF.

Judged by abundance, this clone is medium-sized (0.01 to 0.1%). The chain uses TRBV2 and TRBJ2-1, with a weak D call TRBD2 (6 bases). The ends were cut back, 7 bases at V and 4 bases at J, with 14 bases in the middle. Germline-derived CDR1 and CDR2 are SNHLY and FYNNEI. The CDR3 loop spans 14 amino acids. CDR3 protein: CASITLGTYNEQFF. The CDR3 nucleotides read TGTGCCAGCATTACCCTTGGGACTTACAATGAGCAGTTCTTC.

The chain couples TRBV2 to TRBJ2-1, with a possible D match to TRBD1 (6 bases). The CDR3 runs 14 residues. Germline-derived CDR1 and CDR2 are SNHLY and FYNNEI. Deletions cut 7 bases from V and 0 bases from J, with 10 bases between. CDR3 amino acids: CASITGSSYNEQFF. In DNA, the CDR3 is TGTGCCAGCATTACAGGGAGCTCCTACAATGAGCAGTTCTTC.

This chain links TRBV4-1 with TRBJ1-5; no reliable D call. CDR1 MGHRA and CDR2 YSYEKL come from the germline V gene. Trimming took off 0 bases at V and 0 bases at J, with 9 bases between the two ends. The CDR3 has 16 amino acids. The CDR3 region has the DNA TGCGCCAGCAGCCAAGATCCGGGGAATAGCAATCAGCCCCAGCATTTT. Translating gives CASSQDPGNSNQPQHF.

CDR3 protein: CASSFGQGYGYTF. Here the CDR3 DNA reads TGTGCCAGCAGCTTTGGCCAGGGGTATGGCTACACCTTC. The V and J genes are TRBV7-9 and TRBJ1-2, with D possibly being TRBD1 (6 bases). The CDR3 totals 13 residues. Germline lookup yields CDR1 SEHNR and CDR2 FQNEAQ (reference sequence). Trimming stripped 3 bases from V and 5 bases from J, with 10 bases between.

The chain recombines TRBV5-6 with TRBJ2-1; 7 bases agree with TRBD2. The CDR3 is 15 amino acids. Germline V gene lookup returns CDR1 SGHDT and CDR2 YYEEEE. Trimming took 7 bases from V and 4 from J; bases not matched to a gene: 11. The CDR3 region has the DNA TGTGCCAGCCGCCCCCCGGCTAGCGGATACAATGAGCAGTTCTTC. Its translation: CASRPPASGYNEQFF.

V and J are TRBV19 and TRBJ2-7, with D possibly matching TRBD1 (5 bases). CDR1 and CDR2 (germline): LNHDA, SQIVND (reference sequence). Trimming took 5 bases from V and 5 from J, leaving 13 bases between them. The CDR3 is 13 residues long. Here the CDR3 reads CASSPGDRNEQYF. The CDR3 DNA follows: TGTGCCAGTAGTCCAGGTGACAGAAACGAGCAGTACTTC.

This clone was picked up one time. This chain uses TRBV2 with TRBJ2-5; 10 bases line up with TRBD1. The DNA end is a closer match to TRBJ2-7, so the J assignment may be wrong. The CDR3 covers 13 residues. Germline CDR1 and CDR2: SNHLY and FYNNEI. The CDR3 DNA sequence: TGTGCCAGCAGTGGGGACAGGGGTGGCGAGCAGTACTTC. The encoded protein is CASSGDRGGEQYF.

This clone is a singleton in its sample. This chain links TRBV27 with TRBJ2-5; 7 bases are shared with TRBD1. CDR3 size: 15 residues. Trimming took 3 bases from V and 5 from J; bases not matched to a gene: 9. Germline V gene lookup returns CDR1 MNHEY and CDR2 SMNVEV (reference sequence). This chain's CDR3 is CASSFGLTGLETQYF. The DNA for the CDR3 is TGTGCCAGCAGTTTTGGACTGACAGGGCTGGAGACCCAGTACTTC.

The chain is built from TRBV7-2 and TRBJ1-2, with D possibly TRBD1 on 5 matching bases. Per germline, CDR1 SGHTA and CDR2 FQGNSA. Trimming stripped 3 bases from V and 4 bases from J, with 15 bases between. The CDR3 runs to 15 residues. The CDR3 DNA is TGTGCCAGCAGCTTTTATCAAGGGGCTGGCTATGGCTACACCTTC. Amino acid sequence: CASSFYQGAGYGYTF. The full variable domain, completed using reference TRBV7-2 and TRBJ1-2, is GAGVSQSPSNKVTEKGKDVELRCDPISGHTALYWYRQSLGQGLEFLIYFQGNSAPDKSGLPSDRFSAERTGGSVSTLTIQRTQQEDSAVYLCASSFYQGAGYGYTFGSGTRLTVV.

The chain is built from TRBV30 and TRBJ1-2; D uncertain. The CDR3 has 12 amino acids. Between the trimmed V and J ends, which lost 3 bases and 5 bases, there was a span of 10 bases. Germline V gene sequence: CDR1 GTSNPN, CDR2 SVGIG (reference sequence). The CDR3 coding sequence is TGTGCCTGGAGCCACCAAAAGTATGGCTACACCTTC. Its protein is CAWSHQKYGYTF.

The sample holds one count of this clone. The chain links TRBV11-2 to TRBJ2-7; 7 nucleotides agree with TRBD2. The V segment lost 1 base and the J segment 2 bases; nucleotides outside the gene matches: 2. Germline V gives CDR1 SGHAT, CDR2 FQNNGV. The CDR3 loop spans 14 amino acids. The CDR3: CASSLGAGAYEQYF. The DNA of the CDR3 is TGTGCCAGCAGCTTAGGCGCGGGGGCCTACGAGCAGTACTTC.

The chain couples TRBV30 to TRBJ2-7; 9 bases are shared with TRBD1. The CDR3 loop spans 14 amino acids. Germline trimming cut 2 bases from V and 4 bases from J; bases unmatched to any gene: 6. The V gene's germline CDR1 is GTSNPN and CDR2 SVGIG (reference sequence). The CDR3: CAWSYGTGLYEQYF. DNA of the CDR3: TGTGCCTGGAGTTACGGGACAGGGTTATACGAGCAGTACTTC.

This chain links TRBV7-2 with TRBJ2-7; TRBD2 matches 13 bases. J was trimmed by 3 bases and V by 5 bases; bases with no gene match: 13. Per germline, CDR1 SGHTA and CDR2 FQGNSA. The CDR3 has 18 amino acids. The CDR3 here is CASSPHPPRLAGGYEQYF. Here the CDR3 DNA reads TGTGCCAGCAGCCCCCACCCCCCCCGACTAGCGGGGGGCTACGAGCAGTACTTC.

This CDR3 reads CASKSEGYEQYF. Here the CDR3 DNA reads TGTGCCAGCAAGAGTGAGGGCTACGAGCAGTACTTC. This chain links TRBV25-1 with TRBJ2-7; TRBD2 might be the D (5 bases). CDR1 is MGHDK, CDR2 SYGVNS, per germline. The V end lost 7 bases, the J end lost 3 bases, and 10 bases lay between the germline ends. The CDR3 is 12 amino acids.

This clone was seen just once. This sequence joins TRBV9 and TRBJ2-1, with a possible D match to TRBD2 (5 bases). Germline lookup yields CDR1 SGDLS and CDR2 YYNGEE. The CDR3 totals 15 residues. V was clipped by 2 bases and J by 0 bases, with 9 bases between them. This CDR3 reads CASSVSDSSYNEQFF. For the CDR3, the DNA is TGTGCCAGCAGCGTTAGCGATAGCTCCTACAATGAGCAGTTCTTC.

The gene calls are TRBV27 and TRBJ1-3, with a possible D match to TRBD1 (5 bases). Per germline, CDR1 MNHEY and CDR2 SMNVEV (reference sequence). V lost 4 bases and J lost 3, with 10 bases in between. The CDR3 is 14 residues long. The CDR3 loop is CASSSSGFGNTIYF. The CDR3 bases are TGTGCCAGCAGTTCCTCAGGGTTTGGAAACACCATATATTTT.

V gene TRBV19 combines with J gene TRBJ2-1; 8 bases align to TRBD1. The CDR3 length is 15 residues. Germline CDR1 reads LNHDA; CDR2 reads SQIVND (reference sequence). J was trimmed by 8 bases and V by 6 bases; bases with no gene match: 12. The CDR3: CASREPGTGFHEQFF. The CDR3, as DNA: TGTGCCAGTAGAGAGCCCGGGACAGGATTTCATGAGCAGTTCTTC.

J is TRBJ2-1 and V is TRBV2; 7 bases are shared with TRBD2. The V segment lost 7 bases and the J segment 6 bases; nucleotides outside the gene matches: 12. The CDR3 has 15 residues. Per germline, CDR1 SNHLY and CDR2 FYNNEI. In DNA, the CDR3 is TGTGCCAGCACCCCCTGGCCGGGAGGTCCCAATGAGCAGTTCTTC. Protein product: CASTPWPGGPNEQFF.

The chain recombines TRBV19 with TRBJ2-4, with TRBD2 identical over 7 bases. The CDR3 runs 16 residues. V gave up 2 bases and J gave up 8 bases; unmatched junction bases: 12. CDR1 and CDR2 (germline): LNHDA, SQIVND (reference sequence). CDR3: CASSIIGAAGIYIQYF. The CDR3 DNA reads TGTGCCAGTAGTATAATAGGAGCAGCGGGAATTTACATTCAGTACTTC.

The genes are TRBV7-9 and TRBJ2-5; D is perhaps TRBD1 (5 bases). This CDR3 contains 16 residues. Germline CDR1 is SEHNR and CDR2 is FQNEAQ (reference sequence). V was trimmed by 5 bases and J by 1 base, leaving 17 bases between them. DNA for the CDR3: TGTGCCAGCAGCCCAAGCTCAGGGTGGGTCCAAGAGACCCAGTACTTC. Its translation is CASSPSSGWVQETQYF.

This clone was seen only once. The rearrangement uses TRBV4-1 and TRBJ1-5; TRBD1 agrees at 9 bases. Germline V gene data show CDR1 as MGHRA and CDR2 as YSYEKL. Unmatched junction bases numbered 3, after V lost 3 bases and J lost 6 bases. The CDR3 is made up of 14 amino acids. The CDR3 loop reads CASSHQGQGQPQHF. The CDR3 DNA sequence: TGCGCCAGCAGCCACCAGGGACAGGGTCAGCCCCAGCATTTT.

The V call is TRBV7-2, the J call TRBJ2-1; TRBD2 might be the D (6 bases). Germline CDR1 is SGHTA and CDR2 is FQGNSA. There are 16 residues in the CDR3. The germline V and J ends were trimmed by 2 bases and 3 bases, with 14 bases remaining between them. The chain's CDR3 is CASSLTRPGGYNEQFF. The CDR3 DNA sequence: TGTGCCAGCAGCTTAACCCGCCCCGGGGGCTACAATGAGCAGTTCTTC.